These 22 T cell receptor beta chains came from one sample sequenced in a study of shared clonotypes between healthy human individuals. TCRdb keeps only in-frame clones here, not all; method: immunoSEQ multiplex PCR. This table holds some 660,000 clones, 73% found once. Sequenced material: memory CD4+ T cells sorted from blood. The sample's subset: CD45RA-negative fraction. Receptor source: a woman aged 30 to 39 in good health.

The chain is built from TRBV7-8 and TRBJ2-7; D is uncertain. Germline lookup yields CDR1 SGHVS and CDR2 FQNEAQ. Trimming pared 1 base from V and 6 bases from J, leaving 13 bases between. The CDR3 extends over 14 amino acids. The CDR3 bases are TGTGCCAGCAGCTTAGGGAGATTGGGGATCGAGCAGTACTTC. This encodes CASSLGRLGIEQYF.

This clone was seen once. This chain links TRBV28 with TRBJ1-2; no clear D gene. Per germline, CDR1 MDHEN and CDR2 SYDVKM. With 6 bases removed from V and 2 bases from J, the gap between germline ends came to 7 bases. The CDR3 contains 12 residues. The CDR3: CASSSQNYGYTF. The CDR3 DNA sequence: TGTGCCAGCAGCTCCCAGAACTATGGCTACACCTTC.

The gene calls are TRBV29-1 and TRBJ1-2; 9 nucleotides line up with TRBD1. The V gene end was trimmed by 0 bases and the J gene end by 3 bases; junction bases not matched to a gene: 5. The CDR3 sequence is 15 residues long. Germline V gives CDR1 SQVTM, CDR2 ANQGSEA. CDR3 protein: CSVEDWTGVDYGYTF. The CDR3 DNA reads as TGCAGCGTTGAAGACTGGACAGGGGTGGACTATGGCTACACCTTC.

This clone was observed a few times. This chain joins TRBV20-1 and TRBJ2-3; D tentatively reads TRBD1 or TRBD2 (5 bases each). V was trimmed by 8 bases and J by 6 bases, leaving 12 bases between them. The CDR3 contains 11 residues. From germline, CDR1 is DFQATT and CDR2 SNEGSKA (reference sequence). The CDR3, as DNA: TGCAGTACGGCGAGGGGCGATACGCAGTATTTT. It is translated as CSTARGDTQYF.

The chain combines TRBV4-2 with TRBJ2-3; 10 nucleotides match TRBD2. CDR1 is LGHNA, CDR2 YNFKEQ, per germline. The CDR3 contains 18 residues. With 0 bases clipped from V and 4 bases from J, the junction kept 10 bases outside the gene matches. The CDR3 is CASSQDRASGSGADTQYF. The CDR3 DNA sequence: TGTGCCAGCAGCCAAGATAGGGCTAGCGGGAGTGGCGCAGATACGCAGTATTTT.

The CDR3 reads CASSFVGTLEYGYTF. In DNA, the CDR3 is TGTGCCAGCAGTTTCGTGGGGACGCTCGAATATGGCTACACCTTC. J is TRBJ1-2 and V is TRBV27; tentative D call: TRBD1 (5 bases). V was trimmed by 3 bases and J by 5 bases, leaving 16 bases between them. From germline, CDR1 is MNHEY and CDR2 SMNVEV (reference sequence). There are 15 residues in the CDR3.

This rearrangement joins TRBV15 to TRBJ1-5, with D unclear. The CDR3 length is 13 residues. Germline-derived CDR1 and CDR2 are LNHNV and YYDKDF (reference sequence). V lost 0 bases and J lost 7, with 7 bases in between. The CDR3 here is CATSRDEGQPQHF. CDR3 DNA: TGTGCCACCAGCAGAGACGAGGGACAGCCCCAGCATTTT.

V usage is TRBV4-1 and J usage is TRBJ2-4; the D gene is possibly TRBD2 (6 bases). Germline CDR1 is MGHRA and CDR2 is YSYEKL. The CDR3 runs 15 residues. V was clipped by 4 bases and J by 11 bases, with 21 bases between them. This CDR3 is CASSLTGTQQAVQYF. The CDR3 DNA is TGCGCCAGCAGCCTAACCGGGACTCAGCAGGCTGTTCAGTACTTC.

The rearrangement joins TRBV13 to TRBJ2-1; D not certain. Germline V lookup: CDR1 PRHDT, CDR2 FYEKMQ (reference sequence). The CDR3 is 17 amino acids. V lost 5 bases, J lost 6 bases, and 23 bases lay in between. Written as DNA, the CDR3 is TGTGCCAGCAGCGGACCTGGTGTGTCTAATGGCCTCAATGAGCAGTTCTTC. Residues: CASSGPGVSNGLNEQFF.

The rearrangement links TRBV6-1 to TRBJ2-2, with D possibly being TRBD1 (5 bases). The CDR3 runs to 14 residues. Germline CDR1 and CDR2: MNHNS and SASEGT. With 3 bases removed from V and 13 bases from J, the gap between germline ends came to 18 bases. For the CDR3, the DNA is TGTGCCAGCAGTGAGAGGAGACAGTCGGGTAGGCTGTTTTTT. This codes for CASSERRQSGRLFF.

The chain has TRBV25-1 and TRBJ1-2; D unclear. The CDR3 contains 15 residues. V was pared by 1 base and J by 0 bases, with 9 bases between. Germline lookup yields CDR1 MGHDK and CDR2 SYGVNS. CDR3 in DNA: TGTGCCAGCAGTGAATTTACCGTTACTAACTATGGCTACACCTTC. Amino acid sequence: CASSEFTVTNYGYTF.

This chain links TRBV10-3 with TRBJ2-7, with a possible D match to TRBD1 (6 bases). V lost 3 bases and J lost 2, with 11 bases in between. The length of the CDR3 is 14 residues. The V gene's germline CDR1 is ENHRY and CDR2 SYGVKD. This chain's CDR3 is CAISEQGAPYEQYF. In DNA, the CDR3 is TGTGCCATCAGTGAACAGGGAGCCCCCTACGAGCAGTACTTC.

The chain links TRBV7-2 to TRBJ1-5; D remains unclear. This CDR3 has 15 amino acids. V was pared by 4 bases and J by 4 bases, with 14 bases between. Germline V gene lookup returns CDR1 SGHTA and CDR2 FQGNSA. CDR3 in DNA: TGTGCCAGCAGCTCCTCGCAGGTCTCTAATCAGCCCCAGCATTTT. It yields the protein CASSSSQVSNQPQHF.

CDR3 protein: CAISGTKQGANQETQYF. In nucleotides, the CDR3 is TGTGCCATCAGTGGGACAAAACAGGGGGCTAATCAAGAGACCCAGTACTTC. The chain carries TRBV10-3 and TRBJ2-5; 9 nucleotides agree with TRBD1. This CDR3 spans 17 amino acids. Germline V gene lookup returns CDR1 ENHRY and CDR2 SYGVKD. J lost 2 bases, V lost 4 bases, and 11 bases had no gene match.

The V gene is TRBV5-4, the J gene TRBJ1-1, with 8 bases fitting TRBD1. The CDR3 totals 14 residues. After removal of 1 base from V and 5 bases from J, the junction contained 4 bases not matched to a gene. The germline gives CDR1 SGHNT, CDR2 YYREEE (reference sequence). CDR3 protein: CASSLQQGETEAFF. The CDR3 coding sequence is TGTGCCAGCAGCTTGCAACAGGGGGAAACTGAAGCTTTCTTT.

The gene calls are TRBV7-6 and TRBJ2-1; TRBD2 matches 16 bases. CDR3 length equals 19 residues. Germline V lookup: CDR1 SGHVS, CDR2 FNYEAQ. V was clipped by 5 bases and J by 6 bases; unmatched bases: 13. CDR3 amino acids: CASSPRGGTSGRALNEQFF. The CDR3 region has the DNA TGTGCCAGCAGCCCTCGGGGTGGGACTAGCGGGAGGGCCCTCAATGAGCAGTTCTTC.

V and J are TRBV19 and TRBJ2-7; D tentatively fits TRBD1 or TRBD2 (5 bases each). CDR1 LNHDA and CDR2 SQIVND come from the germline V gene (reference sequence). The CDR3 is 15 amino acids. V lost 5 bases and J lost 2, with 16 bases in between. CDR3 nucleotide sequence: TGTGCCAGTAGTGTACCGGGACGTACGACCTACGAGCAGTACTTC. Translation gives CASSVPGRTTYEQYF.

The chain recombines TRBV28 with TRBJ1-2; D call uncertain. This CDR3 has 14 amino acids. The V gene lost 7 bases and the J gene lost 5 bases, with 17 bases spanning the gap. The germline gives CDR1 MDHEN, CDR2 SYDVKM. In DNA, the CDR3 is TGTGCCAGCATCGATCAAAAGATTTTGTATGGCTACACCTTC. This encodes CASIDQKILYGYTF.

The chain carries TRBV5-1 and TRBJ2-5, with D possibly being TRBD2 (6 bases). Germline assignment: CDR1 SGHRS and CDR2 YFSETQ. The ends were cut back, 4 bases at V and 0 bases at J, with 10 bases in the middle. The CDR3 extends over 14 amino acids. The CDR3 coding sequence is TGCGCCAGCAGCAGAACTAGCTACCAAGAGACCCAGTACTTC. As protein: CASSRTSYQETQYF. The full variable domain, completed using reference TRBV5-1 and TRBJ2-5, is KAGVTQTPRYLIKTRGQQVTLSCSPISGHRSVSWYQQTPGQGLQFLFEYFSETQRNKGNFPGRFSGRQFSNSRSEMNVSTLELGDSALYLCASSRTSYQETQYFGPGTRLLVL.

Notes on this clone: The junction and the germline gene differ at one end; a read error may be behind it. The chain is built from TRBV18 and TRBJ2-6; 9 bases map to TRBD1. Germline assignment: CDR1 KGHSH and CDR2 LQKENI. This CDR3 is built from 12 residues. CDR3 in amino acids: CASSLGQGRGLF. CDR3 DNA sequence: TGTGCCAGCTCACTAGGACAGGGGCGAGGTCTTTTC.

This clone was detected only a few times. The chain combines TRBV5-4 with TRBJ2-3; 8 bases are a match to TRBD2. The V gene's germline CDR1 is SGHNT and CDR2 YYREEE (reference sequence). V lost 4 bases, J lost 5 bases, and 12 bases stayed unmatched. This CDR3 spans 16 amino acids. Written as DNA, the CDR3 is TGTGCCAGCAGCCCGCCGGGACTAGGCGTAGGAGATACGCAGTATTTT. Translation: CASSPPGLGVGDTQYF.

The V gene is TRBV5-8, the J gene TRBJ1-4; no clear D. Germline-derived CDR1 and CDR2 are SGHTS and YDEGEE. This CDR3 has 13 residues. V gave up 4 bases and J gave up 4 bases, with 8 bases separating them. The CDR3 DNA is TGTGCCAGCAGCCCCACCTTTAATGAAAAACTGTTTTTT. This encodes CASSPTFNEKLFF.